The rows below give T cell receptor beta chains drawn from one sample of a study of tumor-infiltrating lymphocytes in primary liver carcinoma. TCRdb reanalysed the multiplex PCR reads using MiXCR and keeps one entry per CDR3 protein. The sample consists of 250,000 to 400,000 distinct CDR3 sequences, more than 55% of them appearing once. Sequenced input: peripheral blood. These receptors all come from a man aged 40-50 years with primary liver carcinoma and hepatitis B virus infection. CDR3s include the opening cysteine and the closing phenylalanine or tryptophan. Each record gives: D gene, clone size, V gene, J gene, CDR3 protein, CDR3 DNA. The D gene is left open where the match is weak. Expanded clones get a size class; other rows say once, few or many, or leave the size out.

.	.	TRBV7-9	TRBJ2-7	CASSPRDTHYEQYF	TGTGCCAGCAGCCCTCGGGACACCCACTACGAGCAGTACTTC
.	.	TRBV7-3	TRBJ1-3	CASSPRDGNTIYF	TGTGCCAGCAGCCCCAGGGATGGAAACACCATATATTTT
.	.	TRBV5-5	TRBJ2-5	CASIGGTARVTQYF	TGTGCCAGCATTGGGGGGACCGCCAGGGTGACCCAGTACTTC
.	medium-sized	TRBV11-1	TRBJ2-1	CASARNVLSSYNEQFF	TGTGCCAGTGCCCGGAACGTCCTGAGCTCCTACAATGAGCAGTTCTTC
.	.	TRBV11-1	TRBJ2-2	CASSGPPSNAGELFF	TGTGCCAGCAGCGGGCCTCCATCGAACGCCGGGGAGCTGTTTTTT
.	.	TRBV29-1	TRBJ2-6	CSVLRDADSGANVLTF	TGCAGCGTTCTCCGGGACGCAGACTCTGGGGCCAACGTCCTGACTTTC
TRBD1	.	TRBV5-4	TRBJ1-2	CASSPGQGAQNHGYTF	TGTGCCAGCAGCCCGGGACAGGGGGCGCAGAACCATGGTTACACCTTC
.	.	TRBV5-1	TRBJ2-5	CASSLERSQEIQYF	TGCGCCAGCAGCTTGGAGCGATCCCAAGAGATCCAGTACTTC
.	.	TRBV29-1	TRBJ2-1	CSVEDRGTYNEQFF	TGCAGCGTTGAAGATCGAGGCACCTACAATGAGCAGTTCTTC
TRBD1	once	TRBV11-2	TRBJ2-2	CASSIEPRQGGELFF	TGTGCCAGCAGCATAGAGCCTAGACAGGGCGGGGAGCTGTTTTTT
.	.	TRBV28	TRBJ2-7	CASSSDMDPYEQYF	TGTGCCAGCAGTTCGGATATGGATCCCTACGAGCAGTACTTC
.	.	TRBV5-1	TRBJ1-2	CASSPGQIYGYTF	TGCGCCAGCAGCCCCGGACAGATCTATGGCTACACCTTC
.	few	TRBV12-3/TRBV12-4	TRBJ2-7	CASSHGGLDRYF	TGTGCCAGCAGTCACGGAGGCCTCGATCGGTACTTC
.	.	TRBV7-9	TRBJ1-1	CASSLLTSSSPEAFF	TGTGCCAGCAGCCTGTTGACTTCCTCCTCCCCTGAAGCTTTCTTT
.	.	TRBV13	TRBJ2-1	CASSLEGESYNGQFF	TGTGCCAGCAGCTTAGAGGGAGAGTCCTACAATGGGCAGTTCTTC
.	.	TRBV7-8	TRBJ2-3	CANWPTAFTTDTQCF	TGTGCCAACTGGCCGACAGCTTTTACCACAGATACGCAGTGTTTT
.	.	TRBV6-1	TRBJ1-2	CASSGAGLSGYTF	TGTGCCAGCAGTGGAGCCGGACTGTCGGGCTACACCTTC
.	.	TRBV11-2	TRBJ2-3	CANSLPGRSDTQYF	TGTGCCAACAGCTTACCGGGTCGTAGTGATACGCAGTATTTT
.	few	TRBV28	TRBJ2-6	CASSPTGPPAGANVLTF	TGTGCCAGCAGCCCTACGGGACCCCCTGCTGGGGCCAACGTCCTGACTTTC
.	.	TRBV10-1	TRBJ2-5	CASTQSTGTQQETHYF	TGCGCCAGCACCCAAAGCACCGGGACTCAGCAAGAGACCCATTACTTC
.	.	TRBV5-1	TRBJ2-3	CAGSLEDPSTDTQYF	TGCGCCGGCAGCTTGGAGGACCCCAGCACAGATACGCAGTATTTT